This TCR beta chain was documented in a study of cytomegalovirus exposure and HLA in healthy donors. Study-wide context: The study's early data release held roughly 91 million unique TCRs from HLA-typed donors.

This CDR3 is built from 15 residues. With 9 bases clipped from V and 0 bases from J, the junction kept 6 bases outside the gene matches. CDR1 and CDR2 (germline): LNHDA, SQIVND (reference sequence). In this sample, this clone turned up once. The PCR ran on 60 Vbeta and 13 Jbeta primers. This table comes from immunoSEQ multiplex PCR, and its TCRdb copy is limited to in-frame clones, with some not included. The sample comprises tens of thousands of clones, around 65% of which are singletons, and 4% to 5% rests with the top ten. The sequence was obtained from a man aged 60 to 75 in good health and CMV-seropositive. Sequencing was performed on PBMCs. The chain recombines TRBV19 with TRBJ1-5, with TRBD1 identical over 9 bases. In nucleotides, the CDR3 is TGTGCCAGCCGACAGGGGGAGCTTAGCAATCAGCCCCAGCATTTT. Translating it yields CASRQGELSNQPQHF.